This T cell receptor (beta chain) originates from a study of shared clonotypes between healthy human individuals. Comment on this clone: Its antigen is still unknown.

Assay: immunoSEQ multiplex PCR; the TCRdb copy retains only in-frame clones and omits some. This table has 2 million to 2.5 million clones, around 93% appearing once. The CDR3 runs 15 residues. Germline lookup yields CDR1 MDHEN and CDR2 SYDVKM. V lost 7 bases and J 2 bases, leaving 14 bases between the germline ends. Findings of the study overall: Shared clonotypes: about 5% naive CD4, under 4% naive CD8, about 2.2% memory CD4, under 0.5% memory CD8.

Sequencing input: naive CD4+ T cells from PBMCs. Subset specified: CD45RA+ positively selected. The receptor's source is a man between 18 and 29 years old in good health. Some clones in this sample may be carry-over from other donors' samples. V and J are TRBV28 and TRBJ2-2, with D tentatively TRBD1 or TRBD2 (6 bases each). For the CDR3, the DNA is TGTGCCAGCACTCCTGGGGGGCTCAACACCGGGGAGCTGTTTTTT. This encodes CASTPGGLNTGELFF.